The next 24 T cell receptor beta chains were all read from a single sample in a study of blood T cell repertoires in COVID-19. Using immunoSEQ multiplex PCR, the repertoire was profiled, and TCRdb retains in-frame clones only, with some absent. The table has about 250,000 clones, 89% seen once. The material sequenced was PBMCs or T cells enriched from blood (not recorded which). These receptors were collected from a woman in her twenties or thirties with acute COVID-19.

V is TRBV15 and J is TRBJ1-4; TRBD1 is a possible D gene (5 bases). CDR3 length: 16 amino acids. The V end was cut by 0 bases, the J end by 4 bases, with 12 bases between. CDR1 is LNHNV and CDR2 is YYDKDF in the germline V gene (reference sequence). The CDR3 spells CATSRDPRALNEKLFF. Written as DNA, the CDR3 is TGTGCCACCAGCAGAGATCCCAGGGCCCTTAATGAAAAACTGTTTTTT.

This chain connects TRBV12-5 to TRBJ1-1; tentatively, D is TRBD1 (5 bases). CDR3 length equals 15 residues. Per germline, CDR1 LGHNT and CDR2 FRNRAP. The V end was cut by 3 bases, the J end by 3 bases, with 14 bases between. The CDR3 spells CASGFNPQGHTEAFF. The CDR3 DNA follows: TGTGCTAGTGGTTTTAACCCCCAGGGTCACACTGAAGCTTTCTTT.

The chain links TRBV6-2 or TRBV6-3 to TRBJ1-2, with TRBD1 matching over 7 bases. The CDR3 totals 15 residues. The germline CDR1 and CDR2 sequences are MNHEY and SVGEGT. Trimming cost V 2 bases and J 4 bases; bases outside gene matches: 7. The CDR3 sequence: CASSYTTGAPYGYTF. The CDR3 bases are TGTGCCAGCAGTTACACAACAGGGGCGCCCTATGGCTACACCTTC.

CDR3 residues: CASREIGRGWTEAFF. The CDR3 coding sequence is TGTGCCAGCAGGGAAATCGGTCGGGGTTGGACTGAAGCTTTCTTT. This rearrangement joins TRBV27 to TRBJ1-1; no reliable D call. The CDR3 runs 15 residues. The V gene's germline CDR1 is MNHEY and CDR2 SMNVEV (reference sequence). Trimming removed 6 bases from V and 5 bases from J, with 19 bases in between.

This chain joins TRBV27 and TRBJ2-7, with D possibly matching TRBD2 (5 bases). Trimming removed 1 base from V and 0 bases from J, with 13 bases in between. The CDR3 runs to 16 residues. Germline V gene lookup returns CDR1 MNHEY and CDR2 SMNVEV (reference sequence). The DNA for the CDR3 is TGTGCCAGCAGTTTATACCCCGGGGAAAGCTCCTACGAGCAGTACTTC. As protein: CASSLYPGESSYEQYF.

The V and J genes are TRBV19 and TRBJ2-1; the match to TRBD1 covers 9 bases. The CDR3 has 16 amino acids. Trimming removed 8 bases from V and 5 bases from J; junction bases left unmatched: 13. Germline V gives CDR1 LNHDA, CDR2 SQIVND (reference sequence). CDR3 region: CASRWGPGQGDNEQFF. The CDR3 nucleotides read TGTGCCAGTCGATGGGGACCGGGACAGGGTGACAATGAGCAGTTCTTC. The full variable domain, in which reference TRBV19 and TRBJ2-1 provide the parts outside the CDR3, is DGGITQSPKYLFRKEGQNVTLSCEQNLNHDAMYWYRQDPGQGLRLIYYSQIVNDFQKGDIAEGYSVSREKKESFPLTVTSAQKNPTAFYLCASRWGPGQGDNEQFFGPGTRLTVL.

This clone occurred once. The V gene is TRBV19, the J gene TRBJ1-2, with D unclear. CDR3 length: 12 residues. Germline V gene data show CDR1 as LNHDA and CDR2 as SQIVND (reference sequence). V was cut by 11 bases and J by 4 bases, with 14 bases left in between. Here the CDR3 DNA reads TGTGCCGCCGTTGGGAGTGGCTATGGCTACACCTTC. It translates to CAAVGSGYGYTF.

Note on this clone: One base away lies a much larger clone, so this may be a sequencing read error. The genes are TRBV5-5 and TRBJ2-1; 7 nucleotides align to TRBD1. Germline CDR1 reads SGHKS; CDR2 reads YYEKEE (reference sequence). The CDR3 consists of 13 residues. J was trimmed by 3 bases and V by 4 bases; bases with no gene match: 1. The CDR3 loop reads CASSRDSYNEQFF. The DNA for the CDR3 is TGTGCCAGCAGCAGGGACAGCTACAATGAGCAGTTCTTC.

CDR3 bases: TGTGCCAGCAGTACCGGACAGGGAGGGGGAAGGTCTGAAGCTTTCTTT. It is translated as CASSTGQGGGRSEAFF. The chain couples TRBV27 to TRBJ1-1; 8 nucleotides match TRBD1. The CDR3 loop spans 16 amino acids. Losses at the gene ends were 5 bases for V and 6 bases for J; bases not matched to a gene: 14. Looked up from germline, CDR1 is MNHEY and CDR2 is SMNVEV (reference sequence).

This chain uses TRBV5-1 with TRBJ1-6, with 7 bases aligning to TRBD1. With 2 bases clipped from V and 7 bases from J, the junction kept 3 bases outside the gene matches. The germline V gene has CDR1 SGHRS and CDR2 YFSETQ. This CDR3 is 14 amino acids long. CDR3 nucleotides: TGCGCCAGCAGCTTACAGGGGCCCAATTCACCCCTCCACTTT. Encoded protein: CASSLQGPNSPLHF.

The chain joins TRBV4-1 to TRBJ2-7; D possibly corresponds to TRBD1 (6 bases). Germline V gene sequence: CDR1 MGHRA, CDR2 YSYEKL. The CDR3 length is 15 residues. Deletions cut 0 bases from V and 4 bases from J, with 13 bases between. The CDR3 reads CASSQDPQGQYEQYF. The CDR3, as DNA: TGCGCCAGCAGCCAAGATCCACAGGGTCAATACGAGCAGTACTTC.

The V gene is TRBV19, the J gene TRBJ1-2; 8 bases map to TRBD1. CDR1 is LNHDA and CDR2 is SQIVND in the germline V gene (reference sequence). The CDR3 has 14 residues. V shed 6 bases, J shed 6 bases, and the junction held 9 bases outside the gene matches. The CDR3 reads CASRPMTGENGYTF. CDR3 bases: TGTGCCAGTAGACCAATGACAGGGGAGAATGGCTACACCTTC.

This CDR3 reads CASSGRDGDTEAFF. The CDR3 DNA reads TGCGCCAGCAGCGGGCGGGACGGAGACACTGAAGCTTTCTTT. The V call is TRBV5-1, the J call TRBJ1-1, with D tentatively TRBD1 (5 bases). The germline V gene has CDR1 SGHRS and CDR2 YFSETQ. Trimming pared 4 bases from V and 3 bases from J, leaving 13 bases between. The CDR3 has 14 residues.

V and J are TRBV7-9 and TRBJ2-2; 11 bases match TRBD2. J gave up 1 base and V 3 bases, and 4 bases lay outside the gene matches. Germline V gene lookup returns CDR1 SEHNR and CDR2 FQNEAQ (reference sequence). CDR3 length: 17 residues. Here the CDR3 reads CASSFPSGGQNTGELFF. CDR3 bases: TGTGCCAGCAGCTTCCCTAGCGGGGGGCAGAACACCGGGGAGCTGTTTTTT.

J is TRBJ1-4 and V is TRBV19; D might be TRBD1 (6 bases). V lost 3 bases, J lost 7 bases, and 21 bases lay in between. CDR1 and CDR2 from the germline V gene are LNHDA and SQIVND (reference sequence). CDR3 length: 17 amino acids. CDR3 sequence: CASSIQGYRVQGEKLFF. The DNA for the CDR3 is TGTGCCAGTAGTATTCAGGGGTACAGGGTGCAGGGTGAAAAACTGTTTTTT.

The V gene is TRBV6-4, the J gene TRBJ1-1; D might be TRBD1 (5 bases). V was pared by 9 bases and J by 0 bases, with 11 bases between. Germline V gene sequence: CDR1 MRHNA, CDR2 SNTAGT. The CDR3 is 13 amino acids. CDR3 amino acids: CASRQYLNTEAFF. In DNA, the CDR3 is TGTGCCAGTCGACAGTACTTGAACACTGAAGCTTTCTTT.

The chain is built from TRBV7-6 and TRBJ2-6; a possible D gene is TRBD1 (6 bases). Per the germline V gene, CDR1 is SGHVS and CDR2 is FNYEAQ. The CDR3 has 15 residues. Trimming left V 6 bases short and J 1 base short, with 10 bases between. The CDR3 region has the DNA TGTGCCAGCAGACAAGGGGGATCTGGGGCCAACGTCCTGACTTTC. Its protein product is CASRQGGSGANVLTF.

The chain combines TRBV19 with TRBJ1-4, with TRBD1 identical over 7 bases. The CDR3 has 15 amino acids. Germline V gene sequence: CDR1 LNHDA, CDR2 SQIVND (reference sequence). V was clipped by 6 bases and J by 3 bases; unmatched bases: 7. CDR3 region: CASRHDGTANEKLFF. In DNA form, the CDR3 reads TGTGCCAGTAGGCACGACGGGACAGCTAATGAAAAACTGTTTTTT. The complete variable domain, with remaining parts taken from reference TRBV19 and TRBJ1-4, reads DGGITQSPKYLFRKEGQNVTLSCEQNLNHDAMYWYRQDPGQGLRLIYYSQIVNDFQKGDIAEGYSVSREKKESFPLTVTSAQKNPTAFYLCASRHDGTANEKLFFGSGTQLSVL.

The chain links TRBV6-2 or TRBV6-3 to TRBJ1-2; D might be TRBD1 (5 bases). This CDR3 is 16 amino acids long. The V gene lost 4 bases and the J gene lost 5 bases, with 20 bases spanning the gap. Per the germline V gene, CDR1 is MNHEY and CDR2 is SVGEGT. The CDR3 nucleotides read TGTGCCAGCAGTTCCCATAGACAGCTGTCATTTTATGGCTACACCTTC. This translates into CASSSHRQLSFYGYTF.

CDR3 protein: CASSLMGTSGAQYF. CDR3 nucleotides: TGTGCCAGCAGCTTAATGGGGACTAGCGGGGCGCAGTATTTT. J is TRBJ2-3 and V is TRBV7-3; TRBD2 matches 13 bases. CDR1 and CDR2 from the germline V gene are SGHTA and FQGTGA. The CDR3 is made up of 14 amino acids. J gave up 10 bases and V 1 base, and 2 bases lay outside the gene matches. Filled out from reference TRBV7-3 and TRBJ2-3, the complete variable domain reads GAGVSQTPSNKVTEKGKYVELRCDPISGHTALYWYRQSLGQGPEFLIYFQGTGAADDSGLPNDRFFAVRPEGSVSTLKIQRTERGDSAVYLCASSLMGTSGAQYFGPGTRLTVL.

The rearrangement links TRBV7-8 to TRBJ1-1; D ambiguous. CDR1 and CDR2 (germline): SGHVS, FQNEAQ. This CDR3 contains 13 residues. The V end lost 6 bases, the J end lost 5 bases, and 13 bases lay between the germline ends. The CDR3 region has the DNA TGTGCCAGCAGTAACGGGATGTCGACTGAAGCTTTCTTT. Translation gives CASSNGMSTEAFF.

This chain uses TRBV28 with TRBJ2-3; TRBD2 aligns across 7 bases. Germline lookup yields CDR1 MDHEN and CDR2 SYDVKM. The length of the CDR3 is 14 residues. J gave up 5 bases and V 5 bases, and 7 bases lay outside the gene matches. The CDR3 DNA sequence: TGTGCCAGCAGTCCAGCGGGGCCTGGAGATACGCAGTATTTT. Translation: CASSPAGPGDTQYF.

With respect to this clone: Relative to the germline gene, one junction end is altered; a read error may explain this. This chain connects TRBV5-1 to TRBJ1-6; 9 bases agree with TRBD1. The CDR3 length is 14 residues. Germline V gives CDR1 SGHRS, CDR2 YFSETQ. In DNA, the CDR3 is TGCGCCAGCAGCCCGGGACAGGGTTTGAGTGTTTCGTTTTTT. Translated, it gives CASSPGQGLSVSFF.

This clone was counted a single time. The genes are TRBV6-2 or TRBV6-3 and TRBJ1-1, with 9 bases identical to TRBD1. There are 19 residues in the CDR3. Germline CDR1 reads MNHEY; CDR2 reads SVGEGT. Germline trimming cut 2 bases from V and 0 bases from J; bases unmatched to any gene: 13. CDR3 sequence reads: CASSYPSWGQGKMNTEAFF. In DNA, the CDR3 is TGTGCCAGCAGTTACCCCTCGTGGGGACAGGGAAAAATGAACACTGAAGCTTTCTTT.